This TCR beta chain was recorded in a study of T cells in Graves' hyperthyroidism and ophthalmopathy. Amplification yielded TCR beta CDR3 regions, with RNA transcripts as the source. HTBI primers were used for first-round RT-PCR of the TCR CDR3. Each CDR3 protein is one row after TCRdb ran MiXCR on the multiplex PCR reads. The repertoire includes approximately 870,000 distinct CDR3 sequences, roughly 40% of them detected once, and roughly 8.3% sits in the top ten. Findings and limits, study-wide: Blood also contained most expanded thyroid clonotypes above 0.001.

The CDR3 is 13 amino acids. Between the trimmed V and J ends, which lost 3 bases and 5 bases, there was a span of 11 bases. This clonotype has a count of ten or more. What it recognizes is unknown. Each diagnosis was grounded in clinical symptoms, serum thyroxine and TRAb, thyroid ultrasound, and orbital computed tomography. This rearrangement joins TRBV12-3 or TRBV12-4 to TRBJ2-7; D may be TRBD1 (5 bases). This receptor was identified in a man younger than 35 with Graves' hyperthyroidism. Sequenced material: blood. Here the CDR3 DNA reads TGTGCCAGCAGTTTCTCTAGGGGAAACGAGCAGTACTTC. The encoded protein is CASSFSRGNEQYF.